What follows describes a single TCR beta chain. This sample was taken from a study of blood T cells in healthy people across ages. Combining a sample-barcoded 5' primer with a J-beta primer mix, a second PCR ran for 7 to 11 cycles. TCRdb re-called the 5' RACE reads with MiXCR, one entry per CDR3 protein. Of 600,000 to 850,000 distinct CDR3 sequences listed, roughly 25% are singletons. Trimming shortened V by 3 bases and J by 3 bases, and 9 bases separated the two germline ends. Germline-derived CDR1 and CDR2 are SGHTA and FQGNSA. The CDR3 covers 14 residues. This sample also appeared in a second study, on T cells of mothers and their children.

This receptor was obtained from a boy aged 5-17 years in good health. Sample: blood. The V and J genes are TRBV7-2 and TRBJ2-1; D may be TRBD1 (5 bases). Here the CDR3 reads CASSFSQVYNEQFF. The CDR3 DNA sequence: TGTGCCAGCAGCTTCTCACAGGTCTACAATGAGCAGTTCTTC.